This passage covers 4 T cell receptor beta chains from one sample sequenced in a study of blood T cell repertoires in COVID-19. TCRdb's table, derived via immunoSEQ multiplex PCR, lists solely in-frame clones and lacks some. The sample has hundreds of thousands of clones, approximately 90% seen once. The sample was PBMCs or T cells enriched from blood (not recorded which). The source is a man aged 45-60 years who had been exposed to COVID-19.

This sequence joins TRBV11-2 and TRBJ1-1, with a tentative D call TRBD1 (5 bases). CDR3 size: 14 residues. Trimming cost V 4 bases and J 8 bases, with 17 bases left between them. Looked up from germline, CDR1 is SGHAT and CDR2 is FQNNGV. This CDR3 is CASSSPRGGREAFF. The CDR3 bases are TGTGCCAGCAGCTCTCCTCGGGGCGGGAGAGAAGCTTTCTTT. The whole variable domain, remainder taken from reference TRBV11-2 and TRBJ1-1, is EAGVAQSPRYKIIEKRQSVAFWCNPISGHATLYWYQQILGQGPKLLIQFQNNGVVDDSQLPKDRFSAERLKGVDSTLKIQPAKLEDSAVYLCASSSPRGGREAFFGQGTRLTVV.

The rearrangement joins TRBV3-1 (or the pseudogene TRBV3-2) to TRBJ2-7; possibly TRBD2 for D (5 bases). CDR3 size: 13 residues. CDR1 and CDR2 (germline): LGHDT, YNNKEL (reference sequence). Trimming took off 3 bases at V and 6 bases at J, with 12 bases between the two ends. For the CDR3, the DNA is TGTGCCAGCAGCCAGAGGAGGTACCTCGAGCAGTACTTC. Translated, it gives CASSQRRYLEQYF.

This clone was seen once. The chain joins TRBV5-1 to TRBJ2-7; the match to TRBD1 covers 9 bases. The CDR3 is 15 amino acids. Germline V gene sequence: CDR1 SGHRS, CDR2 YFSETQ. J gave up 7 bases and V 0 bases, and 8 bases lay outside the gene matches. CDR3 region: CASSLAPLGQGEQYV. The CDR3 DNA reads as TGCGCCAGCAGCTTGGCCCCATTGGGACAGGGTGAGCAGTACGTC.

The V gene is TRBV4-1, the J gene TRBJ2-1; 13 bases fit TRBD2. With V trimmed by 9 bases and J by 6 bases, 5 bases remained unmatched. Per germline, CDR1 MGHRA and CDR2 YSYEKL. The CDR3 has 14 amino acids. The CDR3 DNA reads as TGCGCCAGTGGACTAGCGGGGGCGACCAATGAGCAGTTCTTC. Encoded protein: CASGLAGATNEQFF.